These 28 T cell receptor beta chains originate from one sample sequenced in a study of blood T cell repertoires in COVID-19 (dated by TCRdb to 2019 to 2021). To prepare the library, the immunoSEQ multiplex PCR assay was applied. In its TCRdb copy, this immuneACCESS table keeps in-frame sequences only and misses some clones. Where compared with another copy, unresolved V genes explain less than half of these, and the others have no known cause. This sample has about 120,000 clones in its table, and 79% of those were observed once. In total, the top ten clones hold approximately 4% of the sample. Sequencing used peripheral blood. The receptors originated from a woman aged 80 or older with acute or convalescent COVID-19.

The chain joins TRBV28 to TRBJ1-2; 7 bases match TRBD1. Germline assignment: CDR1 MDHEN and CDR2 SYDVKM. This CDR3 spans 16 amino acids. The V and J ends lost 2 bases and 7 bases, in that order; junction bases with no gene match: 13. The DNA of the CDR3 is TGTGCCAGCAGTTTACCCATCAACAGGGGTGCCGGTGGCTACACCTTC. Encoded protein: CASSLPINRGAGGYTF.

This chain connects TRBV20-1 to TRBJ2-5, with D unclear. V lost 3 bases to trimming and J lost 3 bases, with 5 bases between them. Germline values: CDR1 DFQATT, CDR2 SNEGSKA (reference sequence). The CDR3 loop spans 11 amino acids. CDR3: CSASGEETQYF. CDR3 nucleotide sequence: TGCAGTGCTAGCGGTGAAGAGACCCAGTACTTC.

The chain recombines TRBV12-3 or TRBV12-4 with TRBJ2-1, with 14 bases aligning to TRBD2. Trimming removed 6 bases from V and 13 bases from J; junction bases left unmatched: 5. This CDR3 contains 13 residues. The CDR3, as DNA: TGTGCCAGCAGAAGGACTAGCGGGAGGCAACAGTTCTTC. Encoded protein: CASRRTSGRQQFF.

This clone was seen only once. J is TRBJ1-1 and V is TRBV5-1; 10 bases are shared with TRBD1. Germline V gives CDR1 SGHRS, CDR2 YFSETQ. This CDR3 is built from 16 residues. Trimming removed 4 bases from V and 3 bases from J; junction bases left unmatched: 9. CDR3 DNA sequence: TGCGCCAGCAGCGCCGGGACAGGGGAGGGGGACACTGAAGCTTTCTTT. Translating it yields CASSAGTGEGDTEAFF.

CDR3 protein: CASSFSGSTEAFF. CDR3 sequence (DNA): TGTGCCAGCAGTTTTTCAGGTAGCACTGAAGCTTTCTTT. This rearrangement joins TRBV12-3 or TRBV12-4 to TRBJ1-1; D uncertain. The CDR3 runs to 13 residues. V was shortened by 3 bases and J by 4 bases, with 9 bases between the two germline ends.

This clone was observed a handful of times. The chain is built from TRBV6-2 or TRBV6-3 and TRBJ1-5; 11 nucleotides align to TRBD1. V lost 6 bases to trimming and J lost 6 bases; unmatched junction nucleotides: 4. This CDR3 is built from 14 residues. In germline, CDR1 is MNHEY, CDR2 SVGEGT. CDR3 region: CASSRTGGFQPQHF. CDR3 DNA: TGTGCCAGCAGCCGGACAGGGGGCTTTCAGCCCCAGCATTTT.

V is TRBV7-7 and J is TRBJ2-5; 15 nucleotides agree with TRBD2. V lost 5 bases and J lost 2; bases outside the gene matches: 3. CDR3 length equals 16 residues. CDR1 is SSHAT, CDR2 FNYEAQ, per germline (reference sequence). CDR3 bases: TGTGCCAGCAGCGCGGGACTAGCGGGGGGTCAAGAGACCCAGTACTTC. It translates to CASSAGLAGGQETQYF.

CDR3: CASGPQGAGTDTQYF. The CDR3, as DNA: TGTGCCAGCGGACCCCAGGGGGCTGGCACAGATACGCAGTATTTT. The rearrangement links TRBV7-2 to TRBJ2-3; TRBD1 agrees at 8 bases. The germline CDR1 and CDR2 sequences are SGHTA and FQGNSA. With V trimmed by 8 bases and J by 1 base, 8 bases remained unmatched. The CDR3 sequence is 15 residues long.

The CDR3: CASSPPTGDGYTF. DNA for the CDR3: TGTGCCAGCTCACCACCGACAGGGGATGGCTACACCTTC. The chain employs TRBV18 and TRBJ1-2, with TRBD1 matching over 8 bases. Germline assignment: CDR1 KGHSH and CDR2 LQKENI. Unmatched junction bases numbered 0, after V lost 0 bases and J lost 6 bases. CDR3 length: 13 residues.

This clone was recorded once. CDR3: CAATTGAMNTEAFF. The CDR3 region has the DNA TGTGCCGCCACTACAGGGGCTATGAACACTGAAGCTTTCTTT. The chain carries TRBV10-3 and TRBJ1-1, with 7 bases matching TRBD1. Germline CDR1 and CDR2: ENHRY and SYGVKD. V shed 11 bases, J shed 0 bases, and the junction held 9 bases outside the gene matches. The CDR3 has 14 amino acids.

The chain couples TRBV7-2 to TRBJ2-3, with D tentatively TRBD2 (5 bases). Looked up from germline, CDR1 is SGHTA and CDR2 is FQGNSA. CDR3 size: 12 residues. Trimming removed 5 bases at V and 5 bases at J, with 8 bases between. The CDR3 bases are TGTGCCAGCAGCCCCCGGGGAGATACGCAGTATTTT. Protein: CASSPRGDTQYF.

Here the CDR3 DNA reads TGTGCCAGCAGCCACGGGACAGGGCGGAACACTGAAGCTTTCTTT. Translated, it gives CASSHGTGRNTEAFF. The gene calls are TRBV3-1 (or the pseudogene TRBV3-2) and TRBJ1-1, with TRBD1 matching 9 bases. The V segment lost 3 bases and the J segment 1 base; nucleotides outside the gene matches: 3. The CDR3 spans 15 residues. Per the germline V gene, CDR1 is LGHDT and CDR2 is YNNKEL (reference sequence).

V usage is TRBV6-6 and J usage is TRBJ1-4, with D possibly being TRBD1 (6 bases). There are 14 residues in the CDR3. V shed 8 bases and J shed 1 base, with 11 bases lying between them. CDR1 and CDR2 from the germline V gene are MNHNY and SVGAGI (reference sequence). This CDR3 is CASSQQGTNEKLFF. As DNA, the CDR3 is TGTGCCAGCTCCCAACAGGGAACTAATGAAAAACTGTTTTTT.

The chain has TRBV11-2 and TRBJ2-1; 8 positions match TRBD2. The CDR3 extends over 14 amino acids. V gave up 4 bases and J gave up 8 bases; unmatched junction bases: 7. The germline V gene has CDR1 SGHAT and CDR2 FQNNGV. The CDR3 bases are TGTGCCAGCAGCTCCGGACTAGCCGGCGATGAGCAGTTCTTC. This gives the protein CASSSGLAGDEQFF.

The chain is built from TRBV7-2 and TRBJ2-2, with D possibly being TRBD2 (6 bases). The CDR3 is made up of 14 amino acids. Germline values: CDR1 SGHTA, CDR2 FQGNSA. Trimming shortened V by 6 bases and J by 5 bases, and 13 bases separated the two germline ends. The CDR3, as DNA: TGTGCCAGCAGGACCGGGGGAAGGACCGGGGAGCTGTTTTTT. Protein: CASRTGGRTGELFF.

This clone occurred once. The chain combines TRBV19 with TRBJ2-3, with 8 bases aligning to TRBD2. Trimming removed 5 bases from V and 4 bases from J; junction bases left unmatched: 11. This CDR3 contains 16 residues. Germline loops: CDR1 LNHDA, CDR2 SQIVND (reference sequence). This chain's CDR3 is CASSSTLAGRADTQYF. The CDR3 DNA reads TGTGCCAGTAGTTCGACTTTAGCGGGACGGGCAGATACGCAGTATTTT.

The V gene is TRBV28, the J gene TRBJ1-1; 8 positions agree with TRBD1. After removal of 2 bases from V and 6 bases from J, the junction contained 14 bases not matched to a gene. Germline CDR1 MDHEN, CDR2 SYDVKM. The CDR3 sequence is 17 residues long. The CDR3 nucleotides are TGTGCCAGCAGTTTAGCCTTTGGTGCGACAGGGGACGCTGAAGCTTTCTTT. Protein sequence: CASSLAFGATGDAEAFF.

The V and J genes are TRBV7-2 and TRBJ1-1; no definite D call. The CDR3 has 15 amino acids. Germline V gene lookup returns CDR1 SGHTA and CDR2 FQGNSA. V lost 1 base and J lost 5, with 14 bases in between. In DNA form, the CDR3 reads TGTGCCAGCAGCTTAGGTCAGTCGGCGGGGACTGAAGCTTTCTTT. Translation gives CASSLGQSAGTEAFF. The entire variable domain, with the rest obtained from reference TRBV7-2 and TRBJ1-1, is as follows: GAGVSQSPSNKVTEKGKDVELRCDPISGHTALYWYRQSLGQGLEFLIYFQGNSAPDKSGLPSDRFSAERTGGSVSTLTIQRTQQEDSAVYLCASSLGQSAGTEAFFGQGTRLTVV.

The V and J genes are TRBV2 and TRBJ2-5; 14 nucleotides line up with TRBD2. V lost 4 bases to trimming and J lost 3 bases; unmatched junction nucleotides: 1. The CDR3 is 15 amino acids. Germline V lookup: CDR1 SNHLY, CDR2 FYNNEI. DNA of the CDR3: TGTGCCAGCAGTGCGACTAGCGGGGGGGAAGAGACCCAGTACTTC. It encodes CASSATSGGEETQYF.

The V call is TRBV15, the J call TRBJ1-6; 10 nucleotides line up with TRBD1. This CDR3 contains 15 residues. Germline V lookup: CDR1 LNHNV, CDR2 YYDKDF (reference sequence). The V gene end was trimmed by 0 bases and the J gene end by 10 bases; junction bases not matched to a gene: 3. CDR3 bases: TGTGCCACCAGCAGAGACCGGACAGGGGGATCACCCCTCCACTTT. Translated: CATSRDRTGGSPLHF.

The J gene is TRBJ1-2, the V gene TRBV27; 7 bases agree with TRBD1. With V trimmed by 6 bases and J by 5 bases, 9 bases remained unmatched. This CDR3 is 14 amino acids long. Germline CDR1 is MNHEY and CDR2 is SMNVEV (reference sequence). The CDR3: CASSPWTGEYGYTF. The CDR3 coding sequence is TGTGCCAGCAGCCCCTGGACAGGAGAGTATGGCTACACCTTC.

The CDR3 region is CASRQDYNSPLHF. The CDR3 nucleotides are TGTGCCAGCAGACAGGATTATAATTCACCCCTCCACTTT. The chain couples TRBV5-4 to TRBJ1-6; D possibly corresponds to TRBD1 (5 bases). Germline-derived CDR1 and CDR2 are SGHNT and YYREEE (reference sequence). V gave up 5 bases and J gave up 4 bases, with 7 bases separating them. The length of the CDR3 is 13 residues. Full variable domain (outside the CDR3, taken from reference TRBV5-4 and TRBJ1-6): ETGVTQSPTHLIKTRGQQVTLRCSSQSGHNTVSWYQQALGQGPQFIFQYYREEENGRGNFPPRFSGLQFPNYSSELNVNALELDDSALYLCASRQDYNSPLHFGNGTRLTVT.

The chain combines TRBV27 with TRBJ2-7; TRBD1 aligns across 7 bases. The length of the CDR3 is 14 residues. V was clipped by 5 bases and J by 8 bases; unmatched bases: 12. The germline CDR1 and CDR2 sequences are MNHEY and SMNVEV (reference sequence). DNA for the CDR3: TGTGCCAGCAGTACTGGACAGGTAGCCTGGAAGCAGTACTTC. Its translation: CASSTGQVAWKQYF.

This clone was found a few times. V usage is TRBV29-1 and J usage is TRBJ1-2, with 8 bases aligning to TRBD1. CDR1 is SQVTM, CDR2 ANQGSEA, per germline. The CDR3 is 15 amino acids. The J segment lost 6 bases and the V segment lost 2 bases, leaving 11 bases of the junction unmatched. The CDR3 spells CSVELSYRGVNGYTF. DNA for the CDR3: TGCAGCGTTGAACTATCTTACAGGGGGGTCAATGGCTACACCTTC.

The chain couples TRBV7-3 to TRBJ1-6; weak D call: TRBD1 (6 bases). The germline gives CDR1 SGHTA, CDR2 FQGTGA. Trimming stripped 3 bases from V and 7 bases from J, with 7 bases between. The CDR3 has 13 residues. The CDR3 DNA sequence: TGTGCCAGCAGCTTGGACAGCAATTCACCCCTCCACTTT. It translates to CASSLDSNSPLHF.

The chain has TRBV10-3 and TRBJ1-2, with D perhaps TRBD1 (5 bases). Germline V gene lookup returns CDR1 ENHRY and CDR2 SYGVKD. V was shortened by 2 bases and J by 0 bases, with 13 bases between the two germline ends. The CDR3 is made up of 16 amino acids. This CDR3 is CAISEKGDRTNYGYTF. CDR3 sequence (DNA): TGTGCCATCAGTGAGAAAGGGGATAGGACTAACTATGGCTACACCTTC.

This chain uses TRBV24-1 with TRBJ2-1; D is uncertain. This CDR3 contains 15 residues. V dropped 1 base and J dropped 4 bases, with 10 bases sitting between them. The germline CDR1 and CDR2 sequences are KGHDR and SFDVKD. The CDR3, as DNA: TGTGCCACCAGTGATTTCAGGAACCAATACAATGAGCAGTTCTTC. The encoded protein is CATSDFRNQYNEQFF.

With respect to this clone: No DNA is shown, since the ends of the CDR3 on it are uncertain; the CDR3 is the one TCRdb lists. The chain carries TRBV28 and TRBJ2-7; no DNA check was done on the table's D call, TRBD2. The CDR3 spans 15 residues, counting both ends. Germline V CDR1 and CDR2: MDHEN, SYDVKM. The CDR3 is CASSSSTSGSYEQYF.